This T cell receptor (beta chain) was sequenced in a study of lymphopenia after photon versus proton radiotherapy. The data were produced by immunoSEQ multiplex PCR, yet TCRdb's version contains in-frame clones alone and is incomplete. The sample has about 26,000 clones; 85% to 90% are singletons. The clonotype comes from a man younger than 40 with gastric cancer. The sample consisted of peripheral blood, taken from a patient treated with photon-based radiotherapy.

CDR3 DNA sequence: TGCAGCGTTAAGACTAGCGGGGGTCGTCACACAGATACGCAGTATTTT. This codes for CSVKTSGGRHTDTQYF. The V gene is TRBV29-1, the J gene TRBJ2-3, with 12 bases matching TRBD2. Germline CDR1 reads SQVTM; CDR2 reads ANQGSEA. With V trimmed by 5 bases and J by 2 bases, 8 bases remained unmatched. There are 16 residues in the CDR3.